This note documents a single T cell receptor beta chain sequence. Its antigen is unknown. It was with 60 Vbeta and 13 Jbeta primers that the PCR ran. Here immunoSEQ multiplex PCR was the method, and the copy in TCRdb shows in-frame clones only, minus some. The table gives more than 200,000 clones; the top ten clones make up over 0.75% of it. This record comes from a study of cytomegalovirus exposure and HLA in healthy donors. Study conclusions and caveats: With further analysis later on, most CMV-associated TCR beta chains appeared HLA-restricted. A later analysis linked a missense DCLRE1C variant to TCR beta V- and J-gene trimming.

V shed 0 bases and J 6 bases; nucleotides not matched to a gene: 7. The CDR3 spans 15 residues. Germline CDR1 reads WNHNN; CDR2 reads SYGVQD (reference sequence). This receptor was obtained from a woman in her twenties or thirties in good health and CMV-seropositive. This chain links TRBV10-1 with TRBJ2-7, with 8 bases fitting TRBD2. Material for sequencing was PBMCs. In nucleotides, the CDR3 is TGCGCCAGCAGTGAGTCAGTAGCGGGATTAAGCGAGCAGTACTTC. As protein: CASSESVAGLSEQYF.